Listed below are T cell receptor beta chains from one sample, sequenced in a study of shared clonotypes between healthy human individuals. TCRdb's table, derived via immunoSEQ multiplex PCR, lists solely in-frame clones and lacks some. Of millions of clones listed, just over 90% were seen once; the top ten hold under 2%. Sequenced input: naive CD8+ T cells from PBMCs. The receptors were gathered from a man between 18 and 29 years old in good health. Some clones in this sample may be carry-over from other donors' samples. The conserved cysteine and the conserved F or W are not part of the CDR3 here.

>TRBJ2-3|TRBV7-2
ASSFPVTTPMDTQY
>TRBJ2-6|TRBV7-3
ASSPLGHALSGANVLT
>TRBJ1-1|TRBV25-1
ASSLQGRDTEAF
>TRBJ2-7|TRBV5-1
ASSLTRYEQY
>TRBJ2-1|TRBV7-9
ASSLGPVNEQF
>TRBJ2-1|TRBV25-1
ASSVPGGGNEQF
>TRBJ2-2|TRBV7-9
ASSSGLAGESGELF
>TRBJ2-7|TRBV6-1
ASSEQDRAPYYEQY
>TRBJ2-7|TRBV27
ATYGRGTSSYEQY
>TRBJ2-1|TRBV4-1
ASSQNRISSGSYEQF
>TRBJ2-1|TRBV9
ASSQGLAGVNEQF
>TRBJ1-5|TRBV27
ASGTVSNQPQH
>TRBJ2-1|TRBV28
ASRGLTTSHNEQF
>TRBJ1-1|TRBV27
ASSLLASAGMNTEAF
>TRBJ1-1|TRBV28
ASSLGMNTEAF
>TRBJ1-5|TRBV6-6
ASSYNGGSQPQH
>TRBJ2-1|TRBV28
ASSFRGGGLYNEQF
>TRBJ1-2|TRBV29-1
SAPEIIRSYGYT
>TRBJ2-2|TRBV19
ASSPSPGELF
>TRBJ2-3|TRBV5-1
ASSPKGLRGTDTQY
>TRBJ2-3|TRBV11-2
ASVTSGAGDTQY
>TRBJ2-2|TRBV10-2
ASSDTSGSWDTGELF
>TRBJ1-1|TRBV7-2
ASSLRSVSTEAF
>TRBJ2-7|TRBV6-6
ASSQAPRDSYEQY
>TRBJ1-1|TRBV30
AWSVGRGPGEAF
>TRBJ2-4|TRBV6-6
ASRPRGSAKNIQY
>TRBJ1-5|TRBV6-1
ASSAPRDSNQPQH
>TRBJ2-7|TRBV27
ASSPEGLAGFYEQY
>TRBJ2-1|TRBV14
ASSQEATGGFEQF
>TRBJ2-7|TRBV9
ASSLHIQGEGYEQY
>TRBJ1-1|TRBV11-2
AIELTRAKPF
>TRBJ2-5|TRBV28
ASSLKYGRRETQY
>TRBJ2-7|TRBV7-8
ASSGHSPSSYEQY
>TRBJ1-2|TRBV30
AWTPTGADYGYT
>TRBJ2-7|TRBV7-6
ASSLGVGGRTYEQY
>TRBJ2-3|TRBV9
ASSVADGAGTGVADTQY
>TRBJ2-1|TRBV7-3
ASSPSGSRYNEQF
>TRBJ2-1|TRBV29-1
SVLGLAGPSYNEQF
>TRBJ2-2|TRBV12-2
ASRLRSQREYEPGELF
>TRBJ2-7|TRBV7-9
ASSPQKGGRIYEQY
>TRBJ2-1|TRBV2
AEDSSITNEQF
>TRBJ2-7|TRBV11-2
ASTSSGRESYEQY
>TRBJ1-4|TRBV10-2
ASSDRGGKLF
>TRBJ2-1|TRBV11-2
ASSLVVNEQF
>TRBJ2-1|TRBV27
ASRGANFPYNEQF
>TRBJ1-1|TRBV2
ASSDLSVSGAGAF
>TRBJ2-1|TRBV29-1
SVLAGYNEQF
>TRBJ1-2|TRBV18
ASSPFRDRDYYGYT
>TRBJ2-1|TRBV9
ASSGTSAYNEQF
>TRBJ1-6|TRBV30
AGSQGRNSPLH
>TRBJ1-5|TRBV7-9
ASSAVGEYQPQH
>TRBJ2-6|TRBV9
ASSYRAGSSGANVLT
>TRBJ2-7|TRBV5-6
ASSGGAAGAYEQY
>TRBJ2-1|TRBV30
AWSVGQGRNEQF
>TRBJ2-1|TRBV19
ASSITWRGARDNEQF
>TRBJ2-7|TRBV28
ASSLRALPPYEQY
>TRBJ2-7|TRBV28
ASRRGLYEQY